The text below deals with one T cell receptor beta chain. Its cognate antigen is unknown. V shed 5 bases and J shed 4 bases, with 14 bases lying between them. Germline V gene sequence: CDR1 MNHEY, CDR2 SVGAGI. The CDR3 runs to 14 residues. Donors had nominal health at sampling but likely had unrecorded immune exposures. This record belongs to a study of cytomegalovirus exposure and HLA in healthy donors. Study as a whole: An early data release held 70 million to 90 million unique TCRs from HLA-typed donors.

The PCR was carried out with 60 Vbeta primers and 13 Jbeta primers. Libraries were prepared by immunoSEQ multiplex PCR; TCRdb keeps only in-frame clonotypes and omits some of them. The sample lists a few hundred thousand clones, roughly 75% occurring once. Regarding the study as a whole: The study carried out a later analysis of TCR beta sequences. It associated about 15,000 of them with specific HLA alleles at a false discovery rate of 0.05. As was reported, the classifier diagnosed cytomegalovirus status with high specificity and sensitivity.

The source material was PBMCs. This rearrangement joins TRBV6-5 to TRBJ1-1, with D uncertain. The clonotype originates from a woman aged 25 to 39 in good health and CMV-seronegative. This chain's CDR3 is CASSELVFGTEAFF. CDR3 DNA sequence: TGTGCCAGCAGTGAATTGGTATTCGGCACTGAAGCTTTCTTT.